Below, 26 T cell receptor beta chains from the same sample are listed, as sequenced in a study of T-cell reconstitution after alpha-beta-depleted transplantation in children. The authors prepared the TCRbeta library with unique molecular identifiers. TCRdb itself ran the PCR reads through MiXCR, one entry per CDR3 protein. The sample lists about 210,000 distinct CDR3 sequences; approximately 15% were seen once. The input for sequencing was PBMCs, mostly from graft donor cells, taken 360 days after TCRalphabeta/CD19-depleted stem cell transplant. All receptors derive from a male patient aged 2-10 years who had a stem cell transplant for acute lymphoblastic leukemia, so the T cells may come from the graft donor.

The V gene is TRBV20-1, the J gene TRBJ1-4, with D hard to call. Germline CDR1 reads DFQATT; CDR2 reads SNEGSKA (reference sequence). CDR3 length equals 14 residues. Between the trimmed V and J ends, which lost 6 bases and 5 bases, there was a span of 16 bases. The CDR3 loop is CSALTVVGNEKLFF. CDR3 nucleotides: TGCAGTGCCCTAACGGTGGTTGGAAATGAAAAACTGTTTTTT.

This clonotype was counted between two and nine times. The CDR3 is CASSPSQAHPEAFF. CDR3 nucleotide sequence: TGTGCCAGCAGTCCGAGTCAGGCTCACCCTGAAGCTTTCTTT. V and J are TRBV7-2 and TRBJ1-1; D remains unclear. The germline V gene has CDR1 SGHTA and CDR2 FQGNSA. V was cut by 6 bases and J by 6 bases, with 17 bases left in between. The CDR3 is made up of 14 amino acids.

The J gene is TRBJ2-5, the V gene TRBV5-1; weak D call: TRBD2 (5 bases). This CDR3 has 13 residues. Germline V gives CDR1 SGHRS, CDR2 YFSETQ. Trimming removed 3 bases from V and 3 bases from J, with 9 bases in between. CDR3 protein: CASSSDGEETQYF. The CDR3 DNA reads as TGCGCCAGCAGCTCCGACGGGGAAGAGACCCAGTACTTC.

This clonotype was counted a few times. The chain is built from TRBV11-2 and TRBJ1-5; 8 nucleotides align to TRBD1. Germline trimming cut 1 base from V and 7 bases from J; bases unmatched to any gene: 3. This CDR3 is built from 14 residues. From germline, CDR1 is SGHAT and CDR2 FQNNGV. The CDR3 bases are TGTGCCAGCAGCTTAGGACAGGGGCCCCAGCCCCAGCATTTT. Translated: CASSLGQGPQPQHF.

CDR3 bases: TGTGCCAGCAGCCTCATCGCGGGATCTGGGGCCAACGTCCTGACTTTC. It specifies CASSLIAGSGANVLTF. The chain combines TRBV3-1 with TRBJ2-6; tentatively, D is TRBD2 (6 bases). Germline CDR1 and CDR2: LGHDT and YNNKEL (reference sequence). V was shortened by 4 bases and J by 1 base, with 11 bases between the two germline ends. This CDR3 spans 16 amino acids.

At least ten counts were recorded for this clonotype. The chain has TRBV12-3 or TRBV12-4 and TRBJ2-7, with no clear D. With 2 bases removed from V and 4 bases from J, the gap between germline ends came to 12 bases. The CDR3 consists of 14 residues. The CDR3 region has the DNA TGTGCCAGCAGTTTATTTGACGGTCCTTACGAGCAGTACTTC. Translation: CASSLFDGPYEQYF.

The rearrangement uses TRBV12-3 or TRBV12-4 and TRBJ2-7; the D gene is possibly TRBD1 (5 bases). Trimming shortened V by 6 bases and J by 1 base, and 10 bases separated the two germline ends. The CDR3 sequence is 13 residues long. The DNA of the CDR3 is TGTGCCAGCAGATCAGGGTATTCCTACGAGCAGTACTTC. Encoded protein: CASRSGYSYEQYF.

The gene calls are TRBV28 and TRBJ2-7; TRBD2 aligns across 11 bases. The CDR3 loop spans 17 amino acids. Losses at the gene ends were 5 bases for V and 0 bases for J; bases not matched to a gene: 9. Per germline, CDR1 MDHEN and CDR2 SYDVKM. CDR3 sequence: CASSVGTSGASSYEQYF. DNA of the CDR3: TGTGCCAGCAGTGTCGGGACTAGCGGAGCTAGCTCCTACGAGCAGTACTTC. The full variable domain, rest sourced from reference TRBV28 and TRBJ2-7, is DVKVTQSSRYLVKRTGEKVFLECVQDMDHENMFWYRQDPGLGLRLIYFSYDVKMKEKGDIPEGYSVSREKKERFSLILESASTNQTSMYLCASSVGTSGASSYEQYFGPGTRLTVT.

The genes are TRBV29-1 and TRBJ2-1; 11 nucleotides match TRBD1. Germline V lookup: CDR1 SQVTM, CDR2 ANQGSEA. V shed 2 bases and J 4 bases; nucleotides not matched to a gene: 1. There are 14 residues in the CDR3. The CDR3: CSVERDRGYNEQFF. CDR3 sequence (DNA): TGCAGCGTTGAAAGGGACAGGGGGTACAATGAGCAGTTCTTC.

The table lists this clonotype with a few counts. CDR3 coding DNA: TGTGCCAGCAGTCCCAGGGGGGCAGAGACCCAGTACTTC. This gives the protein CASSPRGAETQYF. This chain uses TRBV7-2 with TRBJ2-5, with a weak D call TRBD1 (7 bases). Trimming stripped 6 bases from V and 4 bases from J, with 12 bases between. This CDR3 contains 13 residues. The germline gives CDR1 SGHTA, CDR2 FQGNSA. The full variable domain, in which reference TRBV7-2 and TRBJ2-5 provide the parts outside the CDR3, is GAGVSQSPSNKVTEKGKDVELRCDPISGHTALYWYRQSLGQGLEFLIYFQGNSAPDKSGLPSDRFSAERTGGSVSTLTIQRTQQEDSAVYLCASSPRGAETQYFGPGTRLLVL.

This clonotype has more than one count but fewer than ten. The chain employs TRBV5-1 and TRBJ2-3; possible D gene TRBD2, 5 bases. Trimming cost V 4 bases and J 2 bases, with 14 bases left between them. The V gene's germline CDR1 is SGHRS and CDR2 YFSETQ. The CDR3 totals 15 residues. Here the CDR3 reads CASSAPEEHTDTQYF. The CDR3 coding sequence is TGCGCCAGCAGCGCGCCGGAGGAGCACACAGATACGCAGTATTTT.

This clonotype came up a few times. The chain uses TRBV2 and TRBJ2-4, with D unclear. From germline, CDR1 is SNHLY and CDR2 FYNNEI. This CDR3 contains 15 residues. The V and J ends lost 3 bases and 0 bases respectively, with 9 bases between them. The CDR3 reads CASSDSQLAKNIQYF. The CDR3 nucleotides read TGTGCCAGCAGTGATAGCCAGCTAGCCAAAAACATTCAGTACTTC.

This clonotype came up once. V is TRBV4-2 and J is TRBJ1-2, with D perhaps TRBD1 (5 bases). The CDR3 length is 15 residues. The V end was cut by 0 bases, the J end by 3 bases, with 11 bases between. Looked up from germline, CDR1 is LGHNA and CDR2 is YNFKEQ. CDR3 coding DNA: TGTGCCAGCAGCCAAGATATCAGGGTAGACTATGGCTACACCTTC. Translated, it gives CASSQDIRVDYGYTF.

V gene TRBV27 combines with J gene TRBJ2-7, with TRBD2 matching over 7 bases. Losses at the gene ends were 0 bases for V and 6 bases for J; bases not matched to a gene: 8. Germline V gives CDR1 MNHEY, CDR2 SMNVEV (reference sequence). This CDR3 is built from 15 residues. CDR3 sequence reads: CASSLSSGRESEQYF. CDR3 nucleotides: TGTGCCAGCAGTTTATCCTCGGGGAGGGAGAGCGAGCAGTACTTC.

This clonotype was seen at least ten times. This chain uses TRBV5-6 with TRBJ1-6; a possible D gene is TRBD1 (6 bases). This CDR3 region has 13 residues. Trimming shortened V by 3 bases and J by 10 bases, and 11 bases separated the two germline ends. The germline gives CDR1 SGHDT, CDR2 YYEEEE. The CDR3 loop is CASSSGVGSPLHF. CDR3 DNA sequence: TGTGCCAGCAGCTCAGGGGTGGGATCACCCCTCCACTTT. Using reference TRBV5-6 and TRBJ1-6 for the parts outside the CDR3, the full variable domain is DAGVTQSPTHLIKTRGQQVTLRCSPKSGHDTVSWYQQALGQGPQFIFQYYEEEERQRGNFPDRFSGHQFPNYSSELNVNALLLGDSALYLCASSSGVGSPLHFGNGTRLTVT.

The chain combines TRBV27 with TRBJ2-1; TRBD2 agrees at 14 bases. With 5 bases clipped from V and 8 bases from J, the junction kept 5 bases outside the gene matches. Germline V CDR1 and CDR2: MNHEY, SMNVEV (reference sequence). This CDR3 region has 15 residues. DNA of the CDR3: TGTGCCAGCAGTCCTGGGACTAGCGGGGGCGATGAGCAGTTCTTC. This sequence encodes CASSPGTSGGDEQFF.

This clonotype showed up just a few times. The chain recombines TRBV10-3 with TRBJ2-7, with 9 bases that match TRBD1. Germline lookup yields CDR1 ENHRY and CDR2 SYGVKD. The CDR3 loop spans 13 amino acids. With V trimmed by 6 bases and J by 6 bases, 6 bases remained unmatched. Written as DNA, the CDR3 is TGTGCCATCAGAGGGACAGGGCCTGGCGAGCAGTACTTC. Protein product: CAIRGTGPGEQYF.

CDR3 coding DNA: TGTGCCTGGAGTGTTATTATGGGCAATGAGCAGTTCTTC. Amino acid sequence: CAWSVIMGNEQFF. V usage is TRBV30 and J usage is TRBJ2-1; D call uncertain. This CDR3 contains 13 residues. Deletions cut 0 bases from V and 6 bases from J, with 9 bases between. Germline loops: CDR1 GTSNPN, CDR2 SVGIG (reference sequence). Variable domain in full (rest from reference TRBV30 and TRBJ2-1): SQTIHQWPATLVQPVGSPLSLECTVEGTSNPNLYWYRQAAGRGLQLLFYSVGIGQISSEVPQNLSASRPQDRQFILSSKKLLLSDSGFYLCAWSVIMGNEQFFGPGTRLTVL.

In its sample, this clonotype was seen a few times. The CDR3 here is CASTPGDRASGEQYF. DNA of the CDR3: TGTGCCAGCACCCCGGGGGACAGGGCTTCTGGGGAGCAGTACTTC. The chain couples TRBV12-3 or TRBV12-4 to TRBJ2-7; 9 bases are shared with TRBD1. The junction had 14 bases not matched to a gene; V was cut back by 7 bases and J by 7 bases. The CDR3 consists of 15 residues.

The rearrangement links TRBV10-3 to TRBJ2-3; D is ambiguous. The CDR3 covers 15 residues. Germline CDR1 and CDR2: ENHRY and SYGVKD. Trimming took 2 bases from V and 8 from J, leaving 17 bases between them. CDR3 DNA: TGTGCCATCAGTGAGCTTAGGGCTAGTGTTGGTACGCAGTATTTT. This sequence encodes CAISELRASVGTQYF.

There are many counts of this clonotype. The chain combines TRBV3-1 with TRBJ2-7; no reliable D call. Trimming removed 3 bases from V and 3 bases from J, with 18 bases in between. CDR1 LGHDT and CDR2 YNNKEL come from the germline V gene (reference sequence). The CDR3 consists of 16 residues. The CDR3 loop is CASSHDSGLVVYEQYF. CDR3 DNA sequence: TGTGCCAGCAGCCATGACTCTGGGCTAGTGGTCTACGAGCAGTACTTC.

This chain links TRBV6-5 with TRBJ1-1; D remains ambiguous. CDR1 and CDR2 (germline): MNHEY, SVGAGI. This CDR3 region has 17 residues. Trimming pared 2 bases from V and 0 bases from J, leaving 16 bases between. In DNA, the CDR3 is TGTGCCAGCAGTTACGCAGTGACTTTGCAATTGAACACTGAAGCTTTCTTT. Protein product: CASSYAVTLQLNTEAFF.

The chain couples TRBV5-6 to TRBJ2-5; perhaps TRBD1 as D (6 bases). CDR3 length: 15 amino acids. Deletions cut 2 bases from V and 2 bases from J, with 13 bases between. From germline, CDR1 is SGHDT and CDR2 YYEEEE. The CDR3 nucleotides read TGTGCCAGCAGCTTTTACCGGACAGAGCAAGAGACCCAGTACTTC. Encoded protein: CASSFYRTEQETQYF.

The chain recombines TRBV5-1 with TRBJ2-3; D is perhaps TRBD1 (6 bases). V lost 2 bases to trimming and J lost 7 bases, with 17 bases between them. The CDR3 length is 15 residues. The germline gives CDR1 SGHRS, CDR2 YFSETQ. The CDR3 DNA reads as TGCGCCAGCAGCTTAAACCGACAGGAGCTGTATACGCAGTATTTT. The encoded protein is CASSLNRQELYTQYF.

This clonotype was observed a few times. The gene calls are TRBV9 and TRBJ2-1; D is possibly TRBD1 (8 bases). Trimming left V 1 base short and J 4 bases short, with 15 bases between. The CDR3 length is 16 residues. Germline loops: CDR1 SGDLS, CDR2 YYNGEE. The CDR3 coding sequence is TGTGCCAGCAGCGTAACCGGACAGGGAGGGTACAATGAGCAGTTCTTC. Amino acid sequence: CASSVTGQGGYNEQFF.

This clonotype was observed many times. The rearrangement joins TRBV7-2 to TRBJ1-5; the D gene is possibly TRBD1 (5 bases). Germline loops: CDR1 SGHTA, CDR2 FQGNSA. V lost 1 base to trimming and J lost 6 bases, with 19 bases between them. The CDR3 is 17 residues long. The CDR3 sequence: CASSLVAGQGVGQPQHF. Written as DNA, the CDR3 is TGTGCCAGCAGCTTAGTTGCCGGCCAGGGAGTAGGTCAGCCCCAGCATTTT. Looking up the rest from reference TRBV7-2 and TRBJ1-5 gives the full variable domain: GAGVSQSPSNKVTEKGKDVELRCDPISGHTALYWYRQSLGQGLEFLIYFQGNSAPDKSGLPSDRFSAERTGGSVSTLTIQRTQQEDSAVYLCASSLVAGQGVGQPQHFGDGTRLSIL.